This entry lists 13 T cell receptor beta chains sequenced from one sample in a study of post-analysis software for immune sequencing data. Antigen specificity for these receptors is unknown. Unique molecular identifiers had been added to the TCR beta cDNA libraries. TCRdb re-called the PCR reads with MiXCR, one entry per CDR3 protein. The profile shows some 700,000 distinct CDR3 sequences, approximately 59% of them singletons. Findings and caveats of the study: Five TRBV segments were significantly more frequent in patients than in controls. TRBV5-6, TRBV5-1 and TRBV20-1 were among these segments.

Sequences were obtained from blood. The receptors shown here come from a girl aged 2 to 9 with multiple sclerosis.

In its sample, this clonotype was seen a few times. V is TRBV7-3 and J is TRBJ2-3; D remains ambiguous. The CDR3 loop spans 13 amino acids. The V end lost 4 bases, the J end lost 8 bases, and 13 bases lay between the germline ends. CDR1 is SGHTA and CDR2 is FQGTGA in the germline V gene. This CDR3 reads CASSSDVGGTQYF. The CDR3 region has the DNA TGTGCCAGCAGCTCAGACGTTGGCGGTACGCAGTATTTT.

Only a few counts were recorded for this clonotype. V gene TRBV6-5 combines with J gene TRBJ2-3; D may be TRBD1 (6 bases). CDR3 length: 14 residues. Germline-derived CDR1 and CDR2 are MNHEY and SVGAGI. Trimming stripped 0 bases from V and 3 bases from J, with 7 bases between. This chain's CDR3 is CASSYSRGTDTQYF. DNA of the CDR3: TGTGCCAGCAGTTACTCTAGGGGGACAGATACGCAGTATTTT.

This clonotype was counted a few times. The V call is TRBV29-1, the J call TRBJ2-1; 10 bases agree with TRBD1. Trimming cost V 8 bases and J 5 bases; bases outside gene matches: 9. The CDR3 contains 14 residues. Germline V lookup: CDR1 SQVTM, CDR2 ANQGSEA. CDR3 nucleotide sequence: TGCAGCTCAACCGGGACAGGGGTAGACAATGAGCAGTTCTTC. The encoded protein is CSSTGTGVDNEQFF.

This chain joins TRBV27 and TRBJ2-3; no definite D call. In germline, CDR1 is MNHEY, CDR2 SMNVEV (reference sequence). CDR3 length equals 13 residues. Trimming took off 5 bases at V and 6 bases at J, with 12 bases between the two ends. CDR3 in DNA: TGTGCCAGCAGTCGTGGCCCCGGGGATACGCAGTATTTT. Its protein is CASSRGPGDTQYF.

The CDR3 sequence: CSARGNMLGSETQYF. CDR3 in DNA: TGCAGTGCTAGAGGAAATATGTTGGGTTCAGAGACCCAGTACTTC. The genes are TRBV20-1 and TRBJ2-7; D unresolved. The last part of the DNA fits TRBJ2-5 better; the J call may be wrong. Germline loops: CDR1 DFQATT, CDR2 SNEGSKA (reference sequence). This CDR3 comprises 15 residues.

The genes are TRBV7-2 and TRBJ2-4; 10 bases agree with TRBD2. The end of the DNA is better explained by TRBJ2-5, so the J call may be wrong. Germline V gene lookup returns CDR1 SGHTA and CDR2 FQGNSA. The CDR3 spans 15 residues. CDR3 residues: CASSLPGLATETQYF. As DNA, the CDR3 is TGTGCCAGCAGCTTACCGGGACTAGCGACAGAGACCCAGTACTTC.

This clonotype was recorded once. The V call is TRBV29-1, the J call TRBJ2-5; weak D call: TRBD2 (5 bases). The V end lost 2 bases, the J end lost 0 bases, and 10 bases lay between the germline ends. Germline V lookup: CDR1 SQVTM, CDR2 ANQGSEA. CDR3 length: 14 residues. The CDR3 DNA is TGCAGCGTTGAATGGAGGTCCGACCAAGAGACCCAGTACTTC. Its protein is CSVEWRSDQETQYF.

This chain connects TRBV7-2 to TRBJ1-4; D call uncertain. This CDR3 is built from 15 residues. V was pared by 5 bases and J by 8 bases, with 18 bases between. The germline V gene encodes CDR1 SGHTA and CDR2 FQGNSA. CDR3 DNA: TGTGCCAGCAGCCCCGCAATCACGGCACGGGAAAAACTGTTTTTT. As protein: CASSPAITAREKLFF.

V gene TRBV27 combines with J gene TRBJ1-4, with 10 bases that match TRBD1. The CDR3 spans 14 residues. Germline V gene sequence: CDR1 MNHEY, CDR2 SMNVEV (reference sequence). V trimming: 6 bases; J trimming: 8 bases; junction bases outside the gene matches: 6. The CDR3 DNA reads TGTGCCAGCAGACCCAGGACAGGGGGGGAAAAACTGTTTTTT. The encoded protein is CASRPRTGGEKLFF. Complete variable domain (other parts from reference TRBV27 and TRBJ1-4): EAQVTQNPRYLITVTGKKLTVTCSQNMNHEYMSWYRQDPGLGLRQIYYSMNVEVTDKGDVPEGYKVSRKEKRNFPLILESPSPNQTSLYFCASRPRTGGEKLFFGSGTQLSVL.

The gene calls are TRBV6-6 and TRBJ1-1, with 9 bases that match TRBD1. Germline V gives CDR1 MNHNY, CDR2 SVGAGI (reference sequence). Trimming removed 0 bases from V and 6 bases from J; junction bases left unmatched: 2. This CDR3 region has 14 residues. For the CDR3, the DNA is TGTGCCAGCAGTTACTCGTGGGACAGGGCTGAAGCTTTCTTT. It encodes CASSYSWDRAEAFF.

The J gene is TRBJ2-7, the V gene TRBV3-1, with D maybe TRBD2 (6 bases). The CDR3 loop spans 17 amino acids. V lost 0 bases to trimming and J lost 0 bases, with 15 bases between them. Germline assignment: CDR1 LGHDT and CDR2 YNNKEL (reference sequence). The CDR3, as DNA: TGTGCCAGCAGCCAAGAATCCAGCGGGTTAAGCTCCTACGAGCAGTACTTC. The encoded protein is CASSQESSGLSSYEQYF.

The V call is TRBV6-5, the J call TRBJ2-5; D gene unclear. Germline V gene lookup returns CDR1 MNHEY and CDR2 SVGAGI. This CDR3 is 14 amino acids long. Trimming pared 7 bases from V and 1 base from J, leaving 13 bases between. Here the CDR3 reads CASTTPDGQETQYF. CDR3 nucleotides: TGTGCCAGCACCACGCCGGATGGCCAAGAGACCCAGTACTTC.

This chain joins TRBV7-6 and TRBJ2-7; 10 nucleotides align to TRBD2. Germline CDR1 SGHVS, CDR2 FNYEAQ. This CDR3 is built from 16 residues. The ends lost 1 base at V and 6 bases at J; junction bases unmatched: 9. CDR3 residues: CASSLERAGGPGEQYF. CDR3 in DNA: TGTGCCAGCAGCTTAGAAAGAGCGGGAGGGCCTGGCGAGCAGTACTTC.